The rows below give T cell receptor beta chains drawn from one sample of a study of blood T cell repertoires in COVID-19. Method: immunoSEQ multiplex PCR; TCRdb's copy keeps in-frame clones and lacks some. In the table there are 100,000 or so clones, more than 75% of which are singletons. Sequencing was performed on peripheral blood. The receptors shown here come from a human donor in a cohort sampled during active COVID-19. The CDR3 runs from the conserved cysteine through the conserved F or W. A D gene is named only where the DNA matches it firmly. Rows may omit the clone size; those that give it use once, few, many or a size class.

-	TRBV9	-	TRBJ1-4	TGTGCCAGCAGCGCGCCGGGGTTGTCTGGTGGTGAAAAACTGTTTTTT	CASSAPGLSGGEKLFF
-	TRBV5-6	-	TRBJ2-7	TGTGCCAGCAGCGTCAAAAGGAGCTCCTACGAGCAGTACTTC	CASSVKRSSYEQYF
-	TRBV6-5	TRBD2	TRBJ2-1	TGTGCCAGCAAGCGGGAGTGGGGCTCCTACAATGAGCAGTTCTTC	CASKREWGSYNEQFF
once	TRBV19	-	TRBJ1-1	TGTGCCAGTAGTATCGGGGACGGCGGGGTGAACACTGAAGCTTTCTTT	CASSIGDGGVNTEAFF
-	TRBV7-9	-	TRBJ1-2	TGTGCCAGCAGCTCCCCGGGGAGGACGGAGGATGGCTACACCTTC	CASSSPGRTEDGYTF
-	TRBV7-8	TRBD1	TRBJ2-1	TGTGCCAGCAGCTTAGTGCACTTTCAGGGGGTGGCCAATGAGCAGTTCTTC	CASSLVHFQGVANEQFF
-	TRBV5-1	TRBD1	TRBJ2-7	TGCGCCAGCAGCTTGCTGACAGGGGACTACGAGCAGTACTTC	CASSLLTGDYEQYF
once	TRBV7-9	TRBD1	TRBJ2-7	TGTGCCAGCAGCTTTTTAGGCGGAGGACAGGTAGAGCAGTACTTC	CASSFLGGGQVEQYF
-	TRBV7-7	TRBD2	TRBJ2-5	TGTGCTAGCAGCGCCGGGGGGAGGGGCGAAGAGACCCAGTACTTC	CASSAGGRGEETQYF
-	TRBV12-3/TRBV12-4	-	TRBJ2-5	TGTGCCAGCACTGACCAAGAGACCCAGTACTTC	CASTDQETQYF
-	TRBV27	-	TRBJ1-3	TGTGCCAGCAGTACGCGCTCTGGAAACACCATATATTTT	CASSTRSGNTIYF
few	TRBV29-1	TRBD1	TRBJ1-5	TGCAGCGTTACCTATACCTCGACAGGGGGTGCGACCAATCAGCCCCAGCATTTT	CSVTYTSTGGATNQPQHF
few	TRBV20-1	-	TRBJ2-7	TGCAGTGCTAGGTCTGGGCACGAGCAGTACTTC	CSARSGHEQYF
-	TRBV28	-	TRBJ1-5	TGTGCCAGCAGTTCTACCACCCGGTTCCAGGCGCCCCAGCATTTT	CASSSTTRFQAPQHF
-	TRBV6-5	-	TRBJ1-5	TGTGCCAGCAGTTACCCATTGGGGCGCAATCAGCCCCAGCATTTT	CASSYPLGRNQPQHF
once	TRBV27	TRBD1	TRBJ2-7	TGTGCCAGCATGGCAAACCCCGGGACAGGGGTTTCCTACGAGCAGTACTTC	CASMANPGTGVSYEQYF
-	TRBV2	-	TRBJ2-7	TGTGCCAGCAGGGAGAACAGGGTGGTGAACGAGCAGTACTTC	CASRENRVVNEQYF
-	TRBV7-9	TRBD2	TRBJ2-3	TGTGCCAGCAGCTCGGGGGGCGGGAGGGCCGGGGATACGCAGTATTTT	CASSSGGGRAGDTQYF
once	TRBV6-5	TRBD1	TRBJ1-5	TGTGCCAGCAGCATCGGGACAGAAAGCAATCAGCCCCAGCATTTT	CASSIGTESNQPQHF
-	TRBV11-2	-	TRBJ1-1	TGTGCCAGCAGCTTAGATCCCAGGTTCAACACTGAAGCTTTCTTT	CASSLDPRFNTEAFF
-	TRBV25-1	-	TRBJ1-2	TGTGCCAGCAGTGATTTTGCGGCGAGCGGCTACACCTTC	CASSDFAASGYTF
-	TRBV19	-	TRBJ1-2	TGTGCCAGTAGTATAGGAGGAGGACAGCGGATTGGATTTAACTATGGCTACACCTTC	CASSIGGGQRIGFNYGYTF
few	TRBV7-9	-	TRBJ1-5	TGTGCCAGCAGCCCGATTCTAGGGGACAATCAGCCCCAGCATTTT	CASSPILGDNQPQHF
-	TRBV14	TRBD1	TRBJ2-2	TGTGCCAGCAGCCCACTCGACAGGGGCACCGGGGAGCTGTTTTTT	CASSPLDRGTGELFF
-	TRBV19	TRBD2	TRBJ2-2	TGTGCCAGTAGTAGACCGCCCTCAGGACTAGCGGGAAACACCGGGGAGCTGTTTTTT	CASSRPPSGLAGNTGELFF
-	TRBV15	-	TRBJ1-4	TGTGCCACCAGCTCTCCAGGGTGGGGAACTAATGAAAAACTGTTTTTT	CATSSPGWGTNEKLFF
-	TRBV28	-	TRBJ1-5	TGTGCCAGCAGAACAGGACAGAGTTTCAATCAGCCCCAGCATTTT	CASRTGQSFNQPQHF
-	TRBV20-1	TRBD2	TRBJ2-7	TGCAGTGCTAGTCTGCGGGGGGCGGCCTACGAGCAGTACTTC	CSASLRGAAYEQYF
-	TRBV5-1	TRBD1	TRBJ2-2	TGCGCCAGCAGCTTATCCGGGACAGGGCAGACCGGGGAGCTGTTTTTT	CASSLSGTGQTGELFF
once	TRBV10-3	-	TRBJ1-6	TGTGCCTCGCGCCCGAGCTCCTATAATTCACCCCTCCACTTT	CASRPSSYNSPLHF
-	TRBV11-3	TRBD1	TRBJ2-3	TGTGCCAGCAGCCGAGGACAGGGGAGCACAGATACGCAGTATTTT	CASSRGQGSTDTQYF